This entry lists 5 T cell receptor beta chains sequenced from one sample in a study of blood T cell repertoires in COVID-19. The table came from immunoSEQ multiplex PCR; TCRdb's copy has only in-frame clones and leaves some out. This table has about 250,000 clones, 85% appearing once. The sequenced sample was peripheral blood. These receptor sequences come from a woman aged 60-75 years with active or convalescent COVID-19.

This clone was counted a few times. V gene TRBV19 combines with J gene TRBJ1-5; TRBD1 might be the D (5 bases). The length of the CDR3 is 13 residues. V dropped 6 bases and J dropped 6 bases, with 12 bases sitting between them. CDR1 is LNHDA, CDR2 SQIVND, per germline (reference sequence). CDR3 region: CASSPGRIQPQHF. The DNA of the CDR3 is TGTGCCAGTAGCCCAGGGCGCATTCAGCCCCAGCATTTT.

The chain has TRBV28 and TRBJ2-4; 10 bases line up with TRBD1. The germline gives CDR1 MDHEN, CDR2 SYDVKM. CDR3 length: 17 residues. The J segment lost 3 bases and the V segment lost 3 bases, leaving 8 bases of the junction unmatched. The chain's CDR3 is CASSFLRQGAGKNIQYF. CDR3 in DNA: TGTGCCAGCAGTTTCCTCAGACAGGGGGCAGGCAAAAACATTCAGTACTTC. Full variable domain (outside the CDR3, taken from reference TRBV28 and TRBJ2-4): DVKVTQSSRYLVKRTGEKVFLECVQDMDHENMFWYRQDPGLGLRLIYFSYDVKMKEKGDIPEGYSVSREKKERFSLILESASTNQTSMYLCASSFLRQGAGKNIQYFGAGTRLSVL.

The chain combines TRBV7-8 with TRBJ2-1, with D perhaps matching TRBD1 (5 bases). The germline gives CDR1 SGHVS, CDR2 FQNEAQ. V lost 1 base and J lost 0, with 16 bases in between. CDR3 length: 18 residues. The CDR3 DNA reads TGTGCCAGCAGCTTAGGTATAAGGGGCGGAAGCTCCTACAATGAGCAGTTCTTC. This translates into CASSLGIRGGSSYNEQFF. Full variable domain (missing parts from reference TRBV7-8 and TRBJ2-1): GAGVSQSPRYKVAKRGQDVALRCDPISGHVSLFWYQQALGQGPEFLTYFQNEAQLDKSGLPSDRFFAERPEGSVSTLKIQRTQQEDSAVYLCASSLGIRGGSSYNEQFFGPGTRLTVL.

V gene TRBV11-3 combines with J gene TRBJ1-6, with 8 bases lining up with TRBD1. Trimming at V came to 7 bases and at J to 6 bases, leaving 8 bases not matched to a gene. The CDR3 totals 15 residues. Germline V lookup: CDR1 SGHNT, CDR2 YENEEA. CDR3 protein: CASTQNRGSNSPLHF. The CDR3 DNA sequence: TGTGCCAGCACGCAAAACAGGGGGAGTAATTCACCCCTCCACTTT.

This chain connects TRBV4-1 to TRBJ2-3; 10 nucleotides line up with TRBD2. The germline V gene has CDR1 MGHRA and CDR2 YSYEKL. The junction had 15 bases not matched to a gene; V was cut back by 0 bases and J by 0 bases. This CDR3 region has 21 residues. CDR3 loop: CASSQDALAGSPLPSTDTQYF. The CDR3 bases are TGCGCCAGCAGCCAAGATGCACTAGCGGGGTCCCCCCTCCCTAGCACAGATACGCAGTATTTT.